The T cell receptor beta chain under discussion was sequenced for a study of shared clonotypes between healthy human individuals. Study results and caveats: Across subsets, estimated richness was generally greater for naive than for memory populations. Of the naive CD4 clonotypes, around 5.2% were shared across a handful of donors.

The CDR3 totals 13 residues. In germline, CDR1 is MDHEN, CDR2 SYDVKM. With 2 bases clipped from V and 8 bases from J, the junction kept 5 bases outside the gene matches. The authors split each subset's genomic DNA evenly across several immunoSEQ plates. Sequencing was performed with immunoSEQ multiplex PCR; in TCRdb, only in-frame clones are kept and a portion is missing. Of 2 million to 3 million clones in the sample, over 85% were seen once. With respect to this clone: No antigen is known for it.

The material sequenced was naive CD4+ T cells from PBMCs. Subset indicated: CD45RA+ positively selected. V is TRBV28 and J is TRBJ1-2, with TRBD1 matching over 7 bases. The sequence was obtained from a man aged 18 to 30 in good health. Some clones in this sample may be carry-over from other donors' samples. The CDR3 reads CASSLQGVSGYTF. The CDR3 nucleotides read TGTGCCAGCAGTTTACAGGGGGTATCGGGCTACACCTTC.